Listed below are T cell receptor beta chains from one sample, sequenced in a study of glioma-infiltrating T cells after dendritic cell vaccination. Produced via immunoSEQ multiplex PCR; TCRdb's table is partial and in-frame only. The sample holds approximately 60,000 clones; 86% are singletons and the top ten take roughly 11%. The input for sequencing was blood, taken after dendritic cell vaccination. The receptors come from a human donor with glioblastoma. The CDR3 runs from the conserved cysteine through the conserved F or W. The D gene is left open where the match is weak. The listing skips clone size in some rows; elsewhere it reads once, few, many or a size class.

size	V	J	D	DNA	CDR3
-	TRBV7-8	TRBJ2-7	TRBD2	TGTGCCAGCACCTATGGAGCGGGAGGGGCCTACGAGCAGTACTTC	CASTYGAGGAYEQYF
-	TRBV2	TRBJ2-7	TRBD2	TGTGCCAGCACAGAGACTAGCGGGCGCCAATACGAGCAGTACTTC	CASTETSGRQYEQYF
-	TRBV6-1	TRBJ1-2	TRBD1	TGTGCCAGCAGTGATCTCAGCACAGGACAGGGATTTTCTAGGGGCTACACCTTC	CASSDLSTGQGFSRGYTF
once	TRBV6-5	TRBJ1-2	-	TGTGCCAGCAGTAACGGGGTGGCCAGCAACTATGGCTACACCTTC	CASSNGVASNYGYTF
few	TRBV28	TRBJ2-5	TRBD2	TGTGCCAGCAGTAAACAACTAGCGGGGGGTAAAGAGACCCAGTACTTC	CASSKQLAGGKETQYF
-	TRBV6-1	TRBJ1-2	-	TGTGCCAGCAGTGAAGGGACTGGGGTGTTTGACTATGGCTACACCTTC	CASSEGTGVFDYGYTF
-	TRBV5-6	TRBJ2-7	-	TGTGCCAGCAGCTTGGTACAGGGCTACGAGCAGTACTTC	CASSLVQGYEQYF
-	TRBV9	TRBJ2-3	TRBD2	TGTGCCAGCAGCGTAGGTAGCGGGAGGACAGATACGCAGTATTTT	CASSVGSGRTDTQYF
-	TRBV5-1	TRBJ2-2	TRBD1	TGCGCCAGCCACTGGGACAGGATGAACACCGGGGAGCTGTTTTTT	CASHWDRMNTGELFF
-	TRBV25-1	TRBJ1-2	-	TGTGCCAGCAGTGAAAGGTCAGGGAACTATGGCTACACCTTC	CASSERSGNYGYTF
-	TRBV14	TRBJ1-2	-	TGTGCCAGCAGCACGGACAGACGATGGGGCTACACCTTC	CASSTDRRWGYTF
-	TRBV7-9	TRBJ2-3	TRBD2	TGTGCCAGCAGCTTAGCGGCTAGCGGATCCACAGATACGCAGTATTTT	CASSLAASGSTDTQYF
-	TRBV27	TRBJ1-6	-	TGTGCCAGCAGTCCCGCGAGAGGTTATAATTCCCCCCTCCACTTT	CASSPARGYNSPLHF
-	TRBV29-1	TRBJ2-3	TRBD1	TGCAGCTTTCGGACAGGGGGCGTTGGCACAGATACGCAGTATTTT	CSFRTGGVGTDTQYF
-	TRBV5-4	TRBJ2-7	TRBD2	TGTGCCAGCAGCCTTAGCGGGAGAGGTTACGAGCAGTACTTC	CASSLSGRGYEQYF
few	TRBV5-6	TRBJ2-3	TRBD1	TGTGCCAGCAGCGAGACAGGGGGCGGCACAGATACGCAGTATTTT	CASSETGGGTDTQYF
-	TRBV27	TRBJ1-1	-	TGTGCCAGCAGTTTAAGGGGTAGCACTGAAGCTTTCTTT	CASSLRGSTEAFF
-	TRBV7-2	TRBJ2-2	-	TGTGCCAGCAGCCAGACACCTTTCACCGGGGAGCTGTTTTTT	CASSQTPFTGELFF